Listed below are T cell receptor beta chains from one sample, sequenced in a study of T-cell memory formation after mild COVID-19. One entry per CDR3 protein, called by TCRdb with MiXCR from the 5' RACE reads. The sample includes 450,000 to 650,000 distinct CDR3 sequences, more than 15% seen only once; the top ten take around 13%. Material: PBMCs or a T cell subset sorted from them (not recorded which). The receptors originated from an adult woman who had mild COVID-19 (a few samples of this study predate the infection). Cell type and time point are not known. CDR3s include the opening cysteine and the closing phenylalanine or tryptophan. D genes are given only for firm matches. Where a row states a size, it is once, few, many or the class of an expanded clone; other rows omit it.

j_gene,v_gene,d_gene,abundance,CDR3aa,CDR3nt
TRBJ2-2,TRBV9,TRBD2,.,CASSVSGANTGELFF,TGTGCCAGCAGCGTGAGCGGGGCGAACACCGGGGAGCTGTTTTTT
TRBJ1-5,TRBV7-8,TRBD1,once,CASSLVARGVYSNQPQHF,TGTGCCAGCAGCTTAGTTGCCAGGGGGGTATATAGCAATCAGCCCCAGCATTTT
TRBJ2-7,TRBV29-1,.,.,CSVDSLGGGGYEQYF,TGCAGCGTCGATAGCCTGGGTGGAGGGGGCTACGAGCAGTACTTC
TRBJ2-2,TRBV2,.,.,CASSRDAGELFF,TGTGCCAGCAGCCGGGATGCGGGGGAGCTGTTTTTT
TRBJ1-2,TRBV5-1,.,few,CASSLESPGSRYGYTF,TGCGCCAGCAGCTTGGAATCTCCGGGTAGTCGGTATGGCTACACCTTC
TRBJ2-1,TRBV5-1,.,few,CASSYSGTGLYNEQFF,TGCGCCAGCAGCTACAGCGGGACAGGCCTATACAATGAGCAGTTCTTC
TRBJ2-1,TRBV24-1,.,.,CATSDLSDPQIF,TGTGCCACCAGTGATTTGAGTGACCCCCAGATCTTC
TRBJ1-5,TRBV5-8,.,.,CASSFQANQPQHF,TGTGCCAGCAGCTTTCAGGCGAATCAGCCCCAGCATTTT
TRBJ2-4,TRBV15,.,many,CATSRGQEGIQYF,TGTGCCACCAGCAGAGGTCAGGAGGGCATTCAGTACTTC
TRBJ1-1,TRBV20-1,.,few,CSAPGGGNTEAFF,TGCAGTGCTCCGGGTGGGGGGAACACTGAAGCTTTCTTT
TRBJ2-3,TRBV10-3,.,.,CAISESKEDTQYF,TGTGCCATCAGTGAGTCGAAGGAAGATACGCAGTATTTT
TRBJ2-3,TRBV11-2,.,.,CASSFGVGTDTQYF,TGTGCCAGCAGCTTCGGGGTCGGTACAGATACGCAGTATTTT
TRBJ2-7,TRBV20-1,TRBD2,.,CSARGGVTSYEQYF,TGCAGTGCTCGGGGGGGGGTTACAAGCTACGAGCAGTACTTC
TRBJ1-4,TRBV3-1,.,.,CASSQDYGSRRYEKLFF,TGTGCCAGCAGCCAAGATTACGGTAGTCGAAGATATGAAAAACTGTTTTTT
TRBJ2-5,TRBV5-1,TRBD1,.,CASSMGQGEAETQYF,TGCGCCAGCAGCATGGGACAGGGGGAGGCAGAGACCCAGTACTTC
TRBJ2-1,TRBV11-2,.,.,CASSPEGHLVNEQFF,TGTGCCAGCAGCCCCGAGGGTCATTTGGTCAATGAGCAGTTCTTC
TRBJ2-2,TRBV24-1,.,.,CATSDFSRWDTGELFF,TGTGCCACCAGTGATTTCTCCAGGTGGGACACCGGGGAGCTGTTTTTT
TRBJ2-7,TRBV5-5,TRBD2,once,CASSLWTSGGYEQYF,TGTGCCAGCAGCTTATGGACTAGCGGGGGCTACGAGCAGTACTTC
TRBJ2-2,TRBV7-8,.,few,CASSLRVKTSSLTNTGELFF,TGTGCCAGCAGCTTAAGGGTGAAGACCTCGTCCCTTACGAACACCGGGGAGCTGTTTTTT
TRBJ2-7,TRBV7-8,.,.,CASSLAVGASVEQYF,TGTGCCAGCAGCTTAGCGGTGGGGGCTTCGGTCGAGCAGTACTTC
TRBJ2-7,TRBV24-1,.,few,CATSDLLDEQYF,TGTGCCACCAGTGATTTGCTAGACGAGCAGTACTTC
TRBJ1-1,TRBV5-1,.,once,CASSLGPALNTEAFF,TGCGCCAGCAGCTTGGGTCCAGCTTTGAACACTGAAGCTTTCTTT
TRBJ2-1,TRBV7-6,.,.,CASSLVRTAEQFF,TGTGCCAGCAGCTTAGTTCGGACGGCTGAGCAGTTCTTC
TRBJ2-7,TRBV7-2,.,many,CASSVRVNGIYEQYF,TGTGCCAGCAGCGTAAGGGTCAATGGGATCTACGAGCAGTACTTC
TRBJ1-5,TRBV20-1,.,.,CSARSAADQPQHF,TGCAGTGCTAGGTCCGCGGCCGATCAGCCCCAGCATTTT
TRBJ1-1,TRBV5-1,.,many,CASRGNTEAFF,TGCGCCAGCAGAGGGAATACTGAAGCTTTCTTT
TRBJ2-2,TRBV24-1,TRBD2,few,CATSDSRGRAELFTGELFF,TGTGCCACCAGTGATTCCCGCGGGAGGGCCGAACTGTTCACCGGGGAGCTGTTTTTT
TRBJ2-3,TRBV10-3,TRBD2,few,CAISPTSGNSNTQYF,TGTGCCATCAGCCCGACTAGCGGGAACTCGAATACGCAGTATTTT
TRBJ2-7,TRBV7-2,TRBD1,few,CASSSDGTAVREQYF,TGTGCCAGCAGCTCCGACGGGACAGCAGTCCGCGAGCAGTACTTC
TRBJ1-1,TRBV5-1,.,few,CASSSAYSPADTEAFF,TGCGCCAGCAGCTCCGCATACTCACCAGCTGACACTGAAGCTTTCTTT
TRBJ1-1,TRBV7-8,.,.,CASSSDLRSTEAFF,TGTGCCAGCAGCTCGGACCTACGGAGCACTGAAGCTTTCTTT
TRBJ2-7,TRBV21-1,.,.,CASSKARRDRGSYEQYF,TGTGCCAGCAGCAAAGCAAGGAGGGACAGGGGCTCCTACGAGCAGTACTTC
TRBJ2-7,TRBV25-1,TRBD2,few,CASSERGWGLARNEQYF,TGTGCCAGCAGTGAAAGAGGTTGGGGACTAGCGAGAAACGAGCAGTACTTC
TRBJ1-1,TRBV20-1,.,few,CSALTRDENTEAFF,TGCAGTGCCCTTACCCGGGACGAGAACACTGAAGCTTTCTTT
TRBJ2-3,TRBV12-3/TRBV12-4,TRBD1,few,CASTPGGSDTQYF,TGTGCCAGCACCCCAGGGGGCTCAGATACGCAGTATTTT
TRBJ2-1,TRBV11-2,.,many,CASSLVPTPYNEQFF,TGTGCCAGCAGCTTAGTTCCCACGCCCTACAATGAGCAGTTCTTC
TRBJ1-2,TRBV5-1,TRBD1,few,CASSLDGTVFPYGYTF,TGCGCCAGCAGCTTGGACGGGACAGTATTTCCCTATGGCTACACCTTC
TRBJ2-7,TRBV20-1,TRBD2,.,CSAFVGTMAYEQYF,TGCAGTGCCTTCGTAGGGACTATGGCATACGAGCAGTACTTC
TRBJ1-1,TRBV29-1,.,.,CSVEVDWGNTEAFF,TGCAGCGTTGAAGTCGATTGGGGGAACACTGAAGCTTTCTTT
TRBJ1-2,TRBV7-2,.,few,CASSSLRGDYGYTF,TGTGCCAGCAGCTCCCTCAGGGGTGACTATGGCTACACCTTC
TRBJ2-1,TRBV7-3,TRBD1,many,CASSFDRVNEQFF,TGTGCCAGCAGCTTCGACAGGGTCAATGAGCAGTTCTTC
TRBJ2-1,TRBV29-1,.,.,CSVESHNEQFF,TGCAGCGTTGAAAGCCACAATGAGCAGTTCTTC
TRBJ2-7,TRBV18,TRBD2,few,CASSLRRAGDFSYEQYF,TGTGCCAGCTCCCTAAGGAGGGCGGGAGACTTCTCCTACGAGCAGTACTTC
TRBJ2-2,TRBV11-3,TRBD1,few,CASSARDRGPLFF,TGTGCCAGCAGCGCTCGGGACAGGGGACCTCTGTTTTTT
TRBJ2-1,TRBV5-1,.,few,CASSLTSIPYNEQFF,TGCGCCAGCAGCTTGACGTCTATCCCCTACAATGAGCAGTTCTTC
TRBJ1-1,TRBV5-4,.,.,CASSRQLQDTEAFF,TGTGCCAGCAGCCGTCAACTGCAAGACACTGAAGCTTTCTTT
TRBJ2-3,TRBV6-4,.,.,CASSDSPGSTDTQYF,TGTGCCAGCAGTGACTCGCCGGGTAGCACAGATACGCAGTATTTT
TRBJ2-6,TRBV29-1,TRBD1,few,CSVVDRVIAGANVLTF,TGCAGCGTTGTGGACAGGGTAATTGCCGGGGCCAACGTCCTGACTTTC
TRBJ1-1,TRBV7-3,.,few,CAIGGVTEAFF,TGTGCCATCGGAGGGGTCACTGAAGCTTTCTTT
TRBJ2-7,TRBV21-1,.,few,CASSKKVASLRYEQYF,TGTGCCAGCAGCAAAAAGGTGGCTAGCCTACGGTACGAGCAGTACTTC